Listed here are 26 T cell receptor beta chains from one sample, sequenced in a study of blood T cells in healthy people across ages. A second about 6 to 12 cycle PCR used barcoded and J-beta primers. TCRdb itself ran the 5' RACE reads through MiXCR, one entry per CDR3 protein. The sample includes around 850,000 distinct CDR3 sequences, around 34% seen only once; the top ten take around 13%. The sequencing sample was made of blood. These receptors all stem from a young man in good health.

This clonotype was seen a handful of times. The V call is TRBV20-1, the J call TRBJ1-1; 7 nucleotides match TRBD1. Germline V gene data show CDR1 as DFQATT and CDR2 as SNEGSKA (reference sequence). The CDR3 spans 14 residues. Trimming took 4 bases from V and 2 from J; bases not matched to a gene: 7. For the CDR3, the DNA is TGCAGTGCTAATCGGGGACAGTATAACACTGAAGCTTTCTTT. As protein: CSANRGQYNTEAFF.

In its sample, this clonotype was seen a few times. The chain joins TRBV20-1 to TRBJ2-1; TRBD2 matches at 8 bases. With V trimmed by 1 base and J by 5 bases, 16 bases remained unmatched. Looked up from germline, CDR1 is DFQATT and CDR2 is SNEGSKA (reference sequence). This CDR3 has 18 amino acids. This CDR3 is CSARGEASGWAGDNEQFF. CDR3 in DNA: TGCAGTGCTAGAGGAGAGGCTAGCGGGTGGGCAGGTGACAATGAGCAGTTCTTC.

V and J are TRBV24-1 and TRBJ1-1; D gene uncertain. V dropped 10 bases and J dropped 5 bases, with 19 bases sitting between them. Looked up from germline, CDR1 is KGHDR and CDR2 is SFDVKD. The CDR3 spans 14 residues. For the CDR3, the DNA is TGTGCCACTCGGTCGACCTTCGGAGGAACTGAAGCTTTCTTT. Translated, it gives CATRSTFGGTEAFF.

This clonotype has at least ten counts. V and J are TRBV7-2 and TRBJ2-7; D ambiguous. The germline V gene has CDR1 SGHTA and CDR2 FQGNSA. V was clipped by 5 bases and J by 2 bases, with 13 bases between them. CDR3 length: 14 amino acids. This CDR3 reads CASSEGPSPYEQYF. For the CDR3, the DNA is TGTGCCAGCAGCGAAGGGCCCTCTCCCTACGAGCAGTACTTC.

The gene calls are TRBV7-6 and TRBJ2-2, with TRBD2 matching over 7 bases. The CDR3 extends over 15 amino acids. The germline gives CDR1 SGHVS, CDR2 FNYEAQ. V trimming: 7 bases; J trimming: 5 bases; junction bases outside the gene matches: 10. The CDR3 loop reads CASTLSGESTGELFF. The CDR3 DNA reads as TGTGCCAGCACCCTAAGCGGGGAGTCTACCGGGGAGCTGTTTTTT.

The chain joins TRBV7-6 to TRBJ2-2; weak D call: TRBD2 (6 bases). The V gene lost 0 bases and the J gene lost 3 bases, with 14 bases spanning the gap. Germline lookup yields CDR1 SGHVS and CDR2 FNYEAQ. CDR3 length: 17 residues. For the CDR3, the DNA is TGTGCCAGCAGCTTAGCCCCGGCGGGGCGAGACACCGGGGAGCTGTTTTTT. Amino acids: CASSLAPAGRDTGELFF. Complete variable domain (other parts from reference TRBV7-6 and TRBJ2-2): GAGVSQSPRYKVTKRGQDVALRCDPISGHVSLYWYRQALGQGPEFLTYFNYEAQQDKSGLPNDRFSAERPEGSISTLTIQRTEQRDSAMYRCASSLAPAGRDTGELFFGEGSRLTVL.

The chain joins TRBV29-1 to TRBJ1-1, with TRBD1 as a possible D gene (6 bases). Germline CDR1 and CDR2: SQVTM and ANQGSEA. The CDR3 has 13 residues. V lost 6 bases, J lost 6 bases, and 17 bases lay in between. CDR3 in amino acids: CSVNRAGEPEAFF. In DNA form, the CDR3 reads TGCAGCGTAAACAGGGCTGGAGAACCTGAAGCTTTCTTT. The full variable domain, completed using reference TRBV29-1 and TRBJ1-1, is SAVISQKPSRDICQRGTSLTIQCQVDSQVTMMFWYRQQPGQSLTLIATANQGSEATYESGFVIDKFPISRPNLTFSTLTVSNMSPEDSSIYLCSVNRAGEPEAFFGQGTRLTVV.

CDR3 sequence reads: CASSLESRSTDTQYF. In DNA form, the CDR3 reads TGTGCCAGCAGCTTAGAGTCTAGGTCCACAGATACGCAGTATTTT. The chain uses TRBV7-2 and TRBJ2-3; D is uncertain. Germline values: CDR1 SGHTA, CDR2 FQGNSA. V gave up 1 base and J gave up 2 bases, with 10 bases separating them. The CDR3 sequence is 15 residues long. The full variable domain, in which reference TRBV7-2 and TRBJ2-3 provide the parts outside the CDR3, is GAGVSQSPSNKVTEKGKDVELRCDPISGHTALYWYRQSLGQGLEFLIYFQGNSAPDKSGLPSDRFSAERTGGSVSTLTIQRTQQEDSAVYLCASSLESRSTDTQYFGPGTRLTVL.

The chain has TRBV10-3 and TRBJ2-5; possible D gene TRBD1, 6 bases. The DNA matches TRBJ2-7 better at its end, which makes the J call doubtful. Germline loops: CDR1 ENHRY, CDR2 SYGVKD. CDR3 length: 14 amino acids. The chain's CDR3 is CATSQPTGTYEQYF. The CDR3 DNA sequence: TGTGCCACCAGCCAACCTACAGGGACCTACGAGCAGTACTTC.

This clonotype was found many times. The V gene is TRBV7-3, the J gene TRBJ2-2; D unclear. Trimming shortened V by 2 bases and J by 0 bases, and 10 bases separated the two germline ends. This CDR3 has 16 residues. Germline V lookup: CDR1 SGHTA, CDR2 FQGTGA. CDR3 residues: CASSLYYRPNTGELFF. In nucleotides, the CDR3 is TGTGCCAGCAGCTTATACTACAGACCGAACACCGGGGAGCTGTTTTTT.

This clonotype showed up just a few times. The chain employs TRBV5-1 and TRBJ1-2; D is perhaps TRBD1 (5 bases). CDR3 length equals 16 residues. Germline CDR1 reads SGHRS; CDR2 reads YFSETQ. With 2 bases removed from V and 0 bases from J, the gap between germline ends came to 14 bases. The CDR3 loop reads CASSFRGAASNYGYTF. The DNA of the CDR3 is TGCGCCAGCAGCTTCAGAGGGGCGGCATCTAACTATGGCTACACCTTC.

This chain joins TRBV12-3 or TRBV12-4 and TRBJ2-6; a possible D gene is TRBD2 (7 bases). Trimming took off 10 bases at V and 0 bases at J, with 19 bases between the two ends. The CDR3 totals 17 residues. This CDR3 reads CANGRGGMISGANVLTF. Here the CDR3 DNA reads TGTGCCAACGGAAGGGGGGGGATGATCTCTGGGGCCAACGTCCTGACTTTC.

This chain uses TRBV3-1 with TRBJ2-3; the match to TRBD2 covers 8 bases. CDR1 is LGHDT, CDR2 YNNKEL, per germline (reference sequence). This CDR3 is built from 19 residues. The trim removed 1 base at V and 3 bases at J, leaving 15 bases unmatched. The CDR3 loop is CASSQAIAVSGSLTDTQYF. CDR3 sequence (DNA): TGTGCCAGCAGCCAAGCAATTGCTGTGAGCGGGAGCCTGACAGATACGCAGTATTTT.

This chain connects TRBV5-6 to TRBJ1-6, with TRBD1 matching 8 bases. The CDR3 is 16 residues long. Germline V gene sequence: CDR1 SGHDT, CDR2 YYEEEE. The ends lost 4 bases at V and 1 base at J; junction bases unmatched: 4. The CDR3 loop is CASSRQGLSYNSPLHF. For the CDR3, the DNA is TGTGCCAGCAGCCGACAGGGGTTATCCTATAATTCACCCCTCCACTTT.

This clonotype has a handful of counts. V usage is TRBV7-9 and J usage is TRBJ2-3; possible D gene TRBD1, 5 bases. Germline CDR1 SEHNR, CDR2 FQNEAQ (reference sequence). The length of the CDR3 is 16 residues. The V end was cut by 5 bases, the J end by 3 bases, with 18 bases between. CDR3 in DNA: TGTGCCAGCAGCCGATATACCAGGGTCGGGACAGATACGCAGTATTTT. It translates to CASSRYTRVGTDTQYF.

This sequence joins TRBV20-1 and TRBJ2-5, with 8 bases identical to TRBD2. Trimming removed 2 bases from V and 2 bases from J; junction bases left unmatched: 4. There are 14 residues in the CDR3. Germline loops: CDR1 DFQATT, CDR2 SNEGSKA (reference sequence). For the CDR3, the DNA is TGCAGTGCTAGATATGCTAGCGGGCAAGAGACCCAGTACTTC. Residues: CSARYASGQETQYF.

The V gene is TRBV7-3, the J gene TRBJ1-5; D is ambiguous. CDR3 length equals 16 residues. In germline, CDR1 is SGHTA, CDR2 FQGTGA. V was cut by 5 bases and J by 0 bases, with 14 bases left in between. The CDR3 DNA is TGTGCCAGCAGCCGAGAGAAACCTTATAGCAATCAGCCCCAGCATTTT. Amino acids: CASSREKPYSNQPQHF.

V usage is TRBV12-3 or TRBV12-4 and J usage is TRBJ2-7; 10 bases align to TRBD2. The CDR3 spans 16 residues. The V and J ends lost 8 bases and 2 bases, in that order; junction bases with no gene match: 12. The CDR3 sequence: CASDIGSSGGTYEQYF. For the CDR3, the DNA is TGTGCCAGCGACATAGGTTCTAGCGGGGGTACCTACGAGCAGTACTTC.

The rearrangement joins TRBV14 to TRBJ2-1; 9 nucleotides agree with TRBD1. V shed 2 bases, J shed 6 bases, and the junction held 11 bases outside the gene matches. Germline CDR1 and CDR2: SGHDN and FVKESK. This CDR3 is built from 17 residues. This CDR3 is CASSQNTRDRVSNEQFF. The CDR3, as DNA: TGTGCCAGCAGCCAAAACACCCGGGACAGGGTGAGCAATGAGCAGTTCTTC.

The chain employs TRBV13 and TRBJ2-2; 8 bases agree with TRBD2. The J segment lost 3 bases and the V segment lost 1 base, leaving 4 bases of the junction unmatched. Per the germline V gene, CDR1 is PRHDT and CDR2 is FYEKMQ (reference sequence). There are 16 residues in the CDR3. CDR3 protein: CASSLAAGAYTGELFF. CDR3 DNA: TGTGCCAGCAGCTTAGCAGCGGGGGCCTACACCGGGGAGCTGTTTTTT.

V is TRBV20-1 and J is TRBJ1-1; D is unclear. The germline CDR1 and CDR2 sequences are DFQATT and SNEGSKA (reference sequence). This CDR3 has 13 amino acids. V was trimmed by 6 bases and J by 2 bases, leaving 13 bases between them. The CDR3 loop reads CSATQFGNTEAFF. The DNA for the CDR3 is TGCAGTGCAACCCAGTTCGGTAACACTGAAGCTTTCTTT.

This clonotype was detected only a few times. The V and J genes are TRBV7-3 and TRBJ2-3; possible D gene TRBD2, 5 bases. Between the trimmed V and J ends, which lost 5 bases and 7 bases, there was a span of 10 bases. CDR3 length equals 12 residues. Germline V gene sequence: CDR1 SGHTA, CDR2 FQGTGA. The CDR3: CASSADYNTQYF. The DNA of the CDR3 is TGTGCCAGCAGCGCAGACTACAATACGCAGTATTTT.

Worth noting for this clonotype: The junction differs from germline at one of its ends, possibly a read error. The chain recombines TRBV7-9 with TRBJ1-6; TRBD1 aligns across 7 bases. The CDR3 runs 16 residues. Germline CDR1 SEHNR, CDR2 FQNEAQ (reference sequence). The CDR3 is CANSAWDRAFDSPLHF. CDR3 sequence (DNA): TGTGCCAACAGCGCCTGGGACAGAGCCTTTGATTCACCCCTCCACTTT. The complete variable domain, with remaining parts taken from reference TRBV7-9 and TRBJ1-6, reads DTGVSQNPRHKITKRGQNVTFRCDPISEHNRLYWYRQTLGQGPEFLTYFQNEAQLEKSRLLSDRFSAERPKGSFSTLEIQRTEQGDSAMYLCANSAWDRAFDSPLHFGNGTRLTVT.

This clonotype occurred a few times. The chain joins TRBV29-1 to TRBJ1-2; D gene ambiguous. Trimming took 0 bases from V and 4 from J, leaving 3 bases between them. Germline-derived CDR1 and CDR2 are SQVTM and ANQGSEA. This CDR3 comprises 11 residues. The CDR3 DNA is TGCAGCGTTGAAGACCTCTATGGCTACACCTTC. Amino acids: CSVEDLYGYTF.

This clonotype was seen at least ten times. This chain joins TRBV20-1 and TRBJ2-3, with TRBD2 matching over 10 bases. Germline-derived CDR1 and CDR2 are DFQATT and SNEGSKA (reference sequence). The CDR3 is 15 residues long. With V trimmed by 1 base and J by 4 bases, 5 bases remained unmatched. The CDR3 sequence is CSARGQRGGPDTQYF. The CDR3 region has the DNA TGCAGTGCTAGAGGGCAGCGGGGGGGCCCAGATACGCAGTATTTT.

This chain links TRBV7-8 with TRBJ1-4; TRBD1 is a possible D gene (5 bases). The CDR3 extends over 14 amino acids. Germline-derived CDR1 and CDR2 are SGHVS and FQNEAQ. V was shortened by 5 bases and J by 5 bases, with 12 bases between the two germline ends. The CDR3 DNA reads TGTGCCAGCAGCCCCCCGGGACTGAATGAAAAACTGTTTTTT. This encodes CASSPPGLNEKLFF. The variable domain in full, with the rest retrieved from reference TRBV7-8 and TRBJ1-4, is GAGVSQSPRYKVAKRGQDVALRCDPISGHVSLFWYQQALGQGPEFLTYFQNEAQLDKSGLPSDRFFAERPEGSVSTLKIQRTQQEDSAVYLCASSPPGLNEKLFFGSGTQLSVL.